This entry describes one T cell receptor (delta chain). This clone has a handful of counts. The clone's antigen remains unknown. Qualities for individual bases were not recorded, and no much larger clone is one base off. This record belongs to a study of delta chains in infants with herpesvirus infections (dated by TCRdb to the early 2020s). General notes on the study: The study prospectively followed a Ugandan infant birth cohort from birth to characterize gammadelta T cell responses to primary cytomegalovirus (CMV) infection. gammadelta TCRs were sequenced from PBMC obtained from 15 to 20 CMV-infected infants (one congenitally infected) and roughly eight CMV-uninfected infants for whom sufficient sample was available. Blood samples from the infants were grouped into approximate ages of 1.5, 4, 8 and 12 months. Previously published Belgian fetal and cord blood gammadelta TCR data were included only for comparison and were not generated in this cohort.

Pregnant women getting prenatal care were recruited in Kampala, Uganda, and their infants were enrolled; maternal HIV status had to be documented. Families received weekly visits, and collection of infant clinical information, oral swabs and peripheral blood began at 6 weeks of age and continued every 4 months after that. Blood was drawn into heparin tubes, and PBMC were isolated via Ficoll-Paque density gradient centrifugation and then cryopreserved. The library was obtained by RT-PCR. To generate TCR cDNA, RNA from PBMC was reverse transcribed using SuperScript II together with primers specific for the gamma chain and the delta chain. The cDNA was purified with AMPure XP beads, then amplified and indexed with Illumina adapters using the Nextera XT Index Kit. Sequencing of gammadelta TCR libraries was carried out on an Illumina MiSeq using a V2 300-cycle kit. Per the source publication's procedure: Using MiXCR v2.1.12, CDR3 sequences were assembled, and reads were mapped onto D, J and V genes obtained from GenBank. Repertoire analyses of the CDR3 clonotypes were performed with VDJtools v1.2.1. Public reads were reanalyzed in TCRdb with CATT, and rows carrying the same DNA were merged afterwards. The V and J calls, along with clone size, are taken from TCRdb and not from the paper's own processing. The sample table shows about 1,100 delta-chain clones, and around two fifths are seen once. Of the sample, roughly 21% is held by the ten largest clones.

General conclusions and limits of the study: The public clonotype was found only at the first time point after infection and was absent in uninfected infants and in those infected after 120 days. The authors acknowledged a small sample size and a lack of race- or environment-matched controls, because almost all Ugandans acquire CMV before adulthood. The public clonotype might still be present below the detection limit in CMV-uninfected infants.

The input for sequencing was peripheral blood, taken at time point 3 of longitudinal follow-up. This clonotype originated in a human donor who was a Ugandan infant, either HIV-exposed or HIV-unexposed (not recorded which).

The bases read TGTGCCTCCCCGGAACGGGATGAAGGGGATACGCGCACCGATAAACTCATCTTT. This codes for CASPERDEGDTRTDKLIF. This chain is built from TRDV3 and TRDJ1; 9 bases in the middle match TRDD3. The CDR3 starts with the cysteine, ends with the phenylalanine, and has 18 residues. The only DNA kept is the CDR3, 54 bases in frame from the first base. V is trimmed back by 4 bases and J by 1 base, and the junction contains 19 bases that no gene match accounts for. CDR1 and CDR2 (TVYSNPD, GDNSRS) derive from the germline V gene (reference sequence). Here the CDR3 is joined to the reference TRDV3 and TRDJ1 genes, and the full variable domain is: CDKVTQSSPDQTVASGSEVVLLCTYDTVYSNPDLFWYRIRPDYSFQFVFYGDNSRSEGADFTQGRFSVKHILTQKAFHLVISPVRTEDSATYYCASPERDEGDTRTDKLIFGKGTRVTVEP.